Shown below are 16 T cell receptor beta chains from a single sample sequenced in a study of tumor-infiltrating lymphocytes in primary liver carcinoma. Unsorted bulk tissue (20-30 mg) underwent RNA and DNA co-extraction. Making TCR beta cDNA involved 400 to 600 ng total RNA and a constant-region primer. Three nested multiplex PCR rounds, a slightly modified ARM-PCR method, built the TCR beta libraries. Both of the initial two PCR rounds ran for nine to ten cycles and employed TRBV1-TRBV30 forward primers alongside a C-beta reverse primer. TCRdb re-derived calls from the multiplex PCR reads in MiXCR, one entry per CDR3 protein. The sample shows 55,000 to 65,000 distinct CDR3 sequences, about two thirds of them seen only once. The sequenced sample consisted of liver tumor tissue from sampling region 2. As to subset: tumor region T2, inferior pole. These TCRs come from a man aged 35 to 55 with primary liver carcinoma and hepatitis B virus infection.

The chain joins TRBV29-1 to TRBJ2-7; D is unresolved. Germline V gene sequence: CDR1 SQVTM, CDR2 ANQGSEA. Trimming took off 6 bases at V and 6 bases at J, with 18 bases between the two ends. This CDR3 comprises 13 residues. CDR3 residues: CSVRAPANLEQYF. The CDR3 coding sequence is TGCAGCGTCCGTGCGCCAGCTAATCTCGAGCAGTACTTC.

The rearrangement joins TRBV12-3 or TRBV12-4 to TRBJ2-3; the D gene could be TRBD1 or TRBD2 (6 bases each). V shed 6 bases and J shed 4 bases, with 14 bases lying between them. The CDR3 consists of 14 residues. The CDR3 region has the DNA TGTGCCAGCAGGGGGGCCCCTAGCGCAGATACGCAGTATTTT. This gives the protein CASRGAPSADTQYF.

About this clonotype: A much larger clonotype is one base distant, so this may be a read error. The chain joins TRBV29-1 to TRBJ2-3; D is uncertain. Germline-derived CDR1 and CDR2 are SQVTM and ANQGSEA. This CDR3 comprises 13 residues. V lost 5 bases and J 4 bases, leaving 13 bases between the germline ends. CDR3 in DNA: TGCAGCGTTAGCCAGATTCGGGCAGATACGCAGTATTTT. It is translated as CSVSQIRADTQYF.

This clonotype came up once. Being one base from a much bigger clone, this may be a read error. V usage is TRBV5-6 and J usage is TRBJ2-7; 9 positions agree with TRBD2. Germline loops: CDR1 SGHDT, CDR2 YYEEEE. The CDR3 consists of 14 residues. CDR3 sequence: CASGFPGLAYEQYF. DNA for the CDR3: TGTGCCAGCGGCTTCCCGGGACTAGCATACGAGCAGTACTTC.

In the case of this clonotype: The CDR3 does not end in the conserved phenylalanine or tryptophan, so this is likely a read error. The chain is built from TRBV12-3 or TRBV12-4 and TRBJ2-3; D might be TRBD2 (5 bases). This CDR3 has 14 residues. V gave up 3 bases and J gave up 4 bases, with 11 bases separating them. The CDR3 region is CASSFTAESDTQYL. The DNA of the CDR3 is TGTGCCAGCAGTTTCACAGCGGAATCAGATACGCAGTATCTT.

For this clonotype: The junction does not match germline at one end; this may be a read error. The chain links TRBV11-2 to TRBJ2-2, with D maybe TRBD2 (6 bases). Germline CDR1 SGHAT, CDR2 FQNNGV. The CDR3 is made up of 17 amino acids. As DNA, the CDR3 is TGTGCCAGCGGCTTAGCATTAGGAGGGGCGAAGGCCGGGGAGCTGCCTTTT. It encodes CASGLALGGAKAGELPF.

About this clonotype itself: No conserved phenylalanine or tryptophan is present at the end of the CDR3, so a read error is the likely explanation. It is unclear where the CDR3 begins or ends on the DNA, so no DNA is shown, and the CDR3 is as TCRdb lists it. The gene calls are TRBV12-3 or TRBV12-4 and TRBJ1-2; TRBD1 was called by the table and not checked on the DNA. The length of the CDR3 is 15 amino acids, counting both ends. Here the CDR3 reads CASRSGQGIGYGYII.

Turning to this clonotype: The conserved phenylalanine or tryptophan is not found at the CDR3 terminus, so this likely reflects a read error. The rearrangement uses TRBV4-2 and TRBJ1-5; D gene ambiguous. This CDR3 is built from 15 residues. CDR1 LGHNA and CDR2 YNFKEQ come from the germline V gene. CDR3 sequence (DNA): TGTGCCAGCAACCAAAATTTACAGTCAAATCAGCCCCAGCATTAT. Its protein product is CASNQNLQSNQPQHY.

Of note for this clonotype: Without the conserved terminal phenylalanine or tryptophan, this CDR3 likely stems from a read error. The chain couples TRBV29-1 to TRBJ2-1; a weak D match, TRBD1 (7 bases). Looked up from germline, CDR1 is SQVTM and CDR2 is ANQGSEA. This CDR3 contains 12 residues. The V and J ends lost 8 bases and 8 bases respectively, with 16 bases between them. CDR3 DNA: TGCAGCCTCCGACAGGGAGGTGATGAGCAGTTCTCT. As protein: CSLRQGGDEQFS.

Notes on this clonotype: Relative to the germline gene, one junction end is altered; a read error may explain this. The rearrangement joins TRBV6-2 or TRBV6-3 to TRBJ1-5; TRBD1 matches 7 bases. Per germline, CDR1 MNHEY and CDR2 SVGEGT. The CDR3 totals 16 residues. The CDR3 sequence: CASNQAGTVSNQPQCF. The CDR3 coding sequence is TGTGCCAGCAACCAAGCCGGGACAGTTAGCAATCAGCCCCAGTGTTTT.

A remark on this clonotype: The junction does not match germline at one end; this may be a read error. The chain is built from TRBV12-3 or TRBV12-4 and TRBJ2-7; perhaps TRBD1 as D (6 bases). The CDR3 is made up of 13 amino acids. CDR3 sequence (DNA): TGTGCCAGCAGTTTTGGGACATGGAGAGAGCGGTACTTC. Its translation is CASSFGTWRERYF.

This clonotype was recorded many times. The genes are TRBV11-1 and TRBJ2-1, with D possibly matching TRBD2 (6 bases). CDR1 and CDR2 from the germline V gene are SGHAT and FQDESV (reference sequence). V lost 0 bases, J lost 12 bases, and 12 bases lay in between. CDR3 length: 13 amino acids. The DNA of the CDR3 is TGTGCCAGCAGCTTAGCGCTCGGAGGGCGGCAGTTCTTC. It codes for CASSLALGGRQFF.

This clonotype was seen just once. Since no conserved phenylalanine or tryptophan closes the CDR3, a read error is the likely cause. This chain joins TRBV29-1 and TRBJ2-7; TRBD1 aligns across 7 bases. Germline lookup yields CDR1 SQVTM and CDR2 ANQGSEA. Losses at the gene ends were 4 bases for V and 5 bases for J; bases not matched to a gene: 8. The CDR3 covers 13 residues. CDR3 protein: CSVGTTGLHEQYS. The CDR3, as DNA: TGCAGCGTTGGCACGACAGGGCTCCACGAGCAGTACTCC.

Of note for this clonotype: Being one base from a much bigger clone, this may be a read error. The chain carries TRBV4-3 and TRBJ2-1; perhaps TRBD2 as D (6 bases). The CDR3 spans 15 residues. Trimming left V 1 base short and J 6 bases short, with 13 bases between. Germline V gene data show CDR1 as LGHNA and CDR2 as YSLEER. CDR3 protein: CASSQVWLAINEQFF. The CDR3 nucleotides read TGCGCCAGCAGCCAAGTTTGGCTAGCGATCAATGAGCAGTTCTTC.

Concerning this clonotype: Mismatch with germline at one junction end may stem from a read error. The CDR3 DNA follows: TGTGCCAGCAGTTTGGGGACAGTAATATATGAGCACTTCTTC. Translation gives CASSLGTVIYEHFF. The chain uses TRBV12-3 or TRBV12-4 and TRBJ2-1, with 7 nucleotides matching TRBD1. The CDR3 totals 14 residues.

CDR3 amino acids: CSASSGSYQPQHF. The DNA of the CDR3 is TGCAGTGCTAGTTCGGGGTCTTATCAGCCCCAGCATTTT. V gene TRBV20-1 combines with J gene TRBJ1-5; unclear D gene. The CDR3 is 13 amino acids. CDR1 is DFQATT, CDR2 SNEGSKA, per germline (reference sequence). V was shortened by 3 bases and J by 5 bases, with 11 bases between the two germline ends.